The table lists the clone carrying this T cell receptor beta chain with many counts. The CDR3 extends over 16 amino acids. Looked up from germline, CDR1 is KGHSH and CDR2 is LQKENI. V dropped 2 bases and J dropped 1 base, with 14 bases sitting between them. Amplification of TCR beta CDR3 from genomic DNA used two-round multiplex PCR. With primers specific to each TRBV and TRBJ gene, the first-round PCR was performed. TCRdb re-analysed the multiplex PCR reads in MiXCR, keeping a single row per CDR3 protein. The sample has about 36,000 distinct CDR3 sequences; approximately 36% are singletons. The data were obtained in a study of prognosis after radiotherapy for stage I lung cancer. Study-wide background: Enrolled patients (approximately twelve men, roughly six women) had a median age of about 74 years and an age range of roughly 50 to 85 years.

The sequence came from a donor at least 50 years old with non-small cell lung cancer. Sequencing used PBMCs, obtained before or after stereotactic body radiation therapy (not recorded which). The V gene is TRBV18, the J gene TRBJ2-5; perhaps TRBD1 as D (6 bases). The CDR3 nucleotides read TGTGCCAGCTCACCATTCCCAGGGACACCCCAAGAGACCCAGTACTTC. Its translation is CASSPFPGTPQETQYF.